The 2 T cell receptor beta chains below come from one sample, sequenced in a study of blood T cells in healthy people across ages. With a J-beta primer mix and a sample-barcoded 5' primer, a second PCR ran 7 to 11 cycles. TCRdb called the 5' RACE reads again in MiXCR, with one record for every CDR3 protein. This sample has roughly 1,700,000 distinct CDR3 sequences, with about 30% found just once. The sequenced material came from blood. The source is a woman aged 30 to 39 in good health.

The DNA for the CDR3 is TGTGCCAGCAGCCCCCAGGGGAAATTTGAAGCTTTCTTT. Translating it yields CASSPQGKFEAFF. The chain recombines TRBV7-2 with TRBJ1-1, with a weak D call TRBD1 (6 bases). This CDR3 is 13 amino acids long. The V gene lost 5 bases and the J gene lost 7 bases, with 14 bases spanning the gap. Germline CDR1 is SGHTA and CDR2 is FQGNSA.

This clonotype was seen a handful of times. CDR3 nucleotides: TGCAGCGCGGGGTGGGGCGGCGGCTGGGACAATGAGCAGTACTTC. It specifies CSAGWGGGWDNEQYF. V and J are TRBV20-1 and TRBJ2-1; D is perhaps TRBD1 or TRBD2 (6 bases each). The DNA end is more similar to TRBJ2-7, so the J call may be wrong. In germline, CDR1 is DFQATT, CDR2 SNEGSKA (reference sequence). The CDR3 loop spans 15 amino acids.